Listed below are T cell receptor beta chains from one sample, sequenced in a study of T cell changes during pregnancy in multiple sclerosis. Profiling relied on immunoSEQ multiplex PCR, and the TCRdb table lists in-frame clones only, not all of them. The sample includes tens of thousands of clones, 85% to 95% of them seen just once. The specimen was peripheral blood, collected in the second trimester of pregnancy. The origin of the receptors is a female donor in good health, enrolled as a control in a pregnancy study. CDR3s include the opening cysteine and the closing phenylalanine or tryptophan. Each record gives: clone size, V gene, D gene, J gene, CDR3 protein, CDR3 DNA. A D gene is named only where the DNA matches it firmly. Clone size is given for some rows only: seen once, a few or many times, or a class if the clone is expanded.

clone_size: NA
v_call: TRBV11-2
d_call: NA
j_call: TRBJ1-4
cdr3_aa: CASSWRADNEKLFF
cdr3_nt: TGTGCCAGCAGCTGGAGGGCAGATAATGAAAAACTGTTTTTT

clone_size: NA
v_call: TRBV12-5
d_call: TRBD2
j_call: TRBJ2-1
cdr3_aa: CASGIGGASHEQFF
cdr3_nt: TGTGCTAGTGGTATCGGGGGGGCATCGCATGAGCAGTTCTTC

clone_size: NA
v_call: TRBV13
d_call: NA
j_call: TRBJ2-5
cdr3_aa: CASSLRQLAETQYF
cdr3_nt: TGTGCCAGCAGCTTAAGACAGCTGGCCGAGACCCAGTACTTC

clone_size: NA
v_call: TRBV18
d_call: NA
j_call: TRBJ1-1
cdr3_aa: CASSPPLSIGDTEAFF
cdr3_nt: TGTGCCAGCTCACCACCGCTAAGTATCGGGGACACTGAAGCTTTCTTT

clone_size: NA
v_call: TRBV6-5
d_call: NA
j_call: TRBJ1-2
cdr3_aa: CASRLGGGYTF
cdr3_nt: TGTGCCAGCAGATTGGGAGGGGGCTACACCTTC

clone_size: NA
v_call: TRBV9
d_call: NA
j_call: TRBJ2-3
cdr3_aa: CASSVAAGAADTQYF
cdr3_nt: TGTGCCAGCAGCGTAGCTGCGGGGGCCGCAGATACGCAGTATTTT

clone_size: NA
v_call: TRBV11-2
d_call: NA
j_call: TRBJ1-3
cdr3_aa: CASSFQNTIYF
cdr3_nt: TGTGCCAGCAGCTTCCAAAACACCATATATTTT

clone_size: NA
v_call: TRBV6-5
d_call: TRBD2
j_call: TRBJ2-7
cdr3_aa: CASSYSTSGPDAQYF
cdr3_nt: TGTGCCAGCAGTTACTCGACTAGCGGGCCTGACGCGCAGTACTTC

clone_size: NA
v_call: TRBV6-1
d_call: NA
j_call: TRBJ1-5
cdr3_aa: CASSAGAGQPQHF
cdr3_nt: TGTGCCAGCAGTGCAGGGGCCGGTCAGCCCCAGCATTTT

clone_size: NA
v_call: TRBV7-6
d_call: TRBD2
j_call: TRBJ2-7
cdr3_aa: CASSLETGLAGNYEQYF
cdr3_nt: TGTGCCAGCAGCTTAGAAACGGGACTAGCGGGGAACTACGAGCAGTACTTC

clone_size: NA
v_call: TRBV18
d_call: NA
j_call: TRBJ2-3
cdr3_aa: CASSLIGGASTDTQYF
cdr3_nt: TGTGCCAGCTCTTTAATCGGGGGAGCTAGCACAGATACGCAGTATTTT

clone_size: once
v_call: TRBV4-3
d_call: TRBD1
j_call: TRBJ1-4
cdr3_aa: CASSQVWDRGNEKLFF
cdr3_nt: TGCGCCAGCAGCCAAGTATGGGACAGGGGTAATGAAAAACTGTTTTTT

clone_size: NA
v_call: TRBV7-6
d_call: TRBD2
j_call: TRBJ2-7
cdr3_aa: CASTPAGGPWNEQYF
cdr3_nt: TGTGCCAGCACCCCTGCGGGGGGGCCTTGGAACGAGCAGTACTTC

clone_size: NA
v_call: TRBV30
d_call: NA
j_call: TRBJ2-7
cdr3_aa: CAWSEQYEQYF
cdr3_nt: TGTGCCTGGAGTGAACAATACGAGCAGTACTTC

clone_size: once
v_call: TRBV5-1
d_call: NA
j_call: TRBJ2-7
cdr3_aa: CASSSEGAREQYF
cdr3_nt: TGCGCCAGCAGCTCGGAGGGGGCCCGGGAGCAGTACTTC

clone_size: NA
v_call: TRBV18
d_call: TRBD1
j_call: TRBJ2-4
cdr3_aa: CASSPLQGAGSHSKNIQYF
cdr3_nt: TGTGCCAGCTCACCCCTACAGGGGGCGGGTAGCCATTCCAAAAACATTCAGTACTTC

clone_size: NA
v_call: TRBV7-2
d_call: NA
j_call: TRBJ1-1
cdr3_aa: CASSSVQGNTEAFF
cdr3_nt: TGTGCCAGCAGCTCTGTACAGGGGAACACTGAAGCTTTCTTT

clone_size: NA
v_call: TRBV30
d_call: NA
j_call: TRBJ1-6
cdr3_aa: CAWRGGRKFNSPLHF
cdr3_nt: TGTGCCTGGAGGGGGGGACGGAAATTCAATTCACCCCTCCACTTT

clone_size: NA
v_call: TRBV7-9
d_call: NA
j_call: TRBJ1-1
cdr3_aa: CASSLKAGEAFF
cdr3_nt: TGTGCCAGCAGCTTAAAGGCAGGGGAAGCTTTCTTT

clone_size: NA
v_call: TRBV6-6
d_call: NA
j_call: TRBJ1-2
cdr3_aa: CASSRQGDSYGYTF
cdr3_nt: TGTGCCAGCAGTCGGCAAGGCGACAGTTATGGCTACACCTTC

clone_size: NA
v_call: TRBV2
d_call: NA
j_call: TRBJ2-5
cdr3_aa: CASSEDGTEGKTQYF
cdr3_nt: TGTGCCAGCAGTGAAGATGGGACGGAGGGAAAGACCCAGTACTTC

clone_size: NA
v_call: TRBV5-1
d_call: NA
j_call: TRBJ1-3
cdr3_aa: CASSLDGVSGNTIYF
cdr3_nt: TGCGCCAGCAGCTTGGACGGGGTCTCTGGAAACACCATATATTTT

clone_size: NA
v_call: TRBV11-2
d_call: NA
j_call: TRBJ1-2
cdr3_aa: CASIPGQITNYGYTF
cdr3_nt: TGTGCCAGCATCCCAGGCCAAATTACTAACTATGGCTACACCTTC

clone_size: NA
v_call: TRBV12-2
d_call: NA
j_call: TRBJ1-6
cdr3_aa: CASRLQGSEGSPLHF
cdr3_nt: TGTGCAAGTCGCTTACAGGGCTCGGAAGGTTCACCCCTCCACTTT

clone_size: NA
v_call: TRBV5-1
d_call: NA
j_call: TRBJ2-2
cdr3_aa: CASSPAGGTGELFF
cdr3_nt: TGCGCCAGCAGTCCGGCGGGTGGCACCGGGGAGCTGTTTTTT

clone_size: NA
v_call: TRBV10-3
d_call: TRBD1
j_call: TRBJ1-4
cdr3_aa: CAIRATGQSNEKLFF
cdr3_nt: TGTGCCATCAGAGCGACAGGGCAGAGTAATGAAAAACTGTTTTTT

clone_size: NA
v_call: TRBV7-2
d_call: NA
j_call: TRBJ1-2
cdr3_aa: CAKREPNYGYTF
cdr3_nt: TGTGCCAAACGAGAACCTAACTATGGCTACACCTTC

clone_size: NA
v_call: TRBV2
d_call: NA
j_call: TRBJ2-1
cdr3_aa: CASSESQYQVYNEQFF
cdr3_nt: TGTGCCAGCAGTGAATCGCAGTACCAGGTTTACAATGAGCAGTTCTTC

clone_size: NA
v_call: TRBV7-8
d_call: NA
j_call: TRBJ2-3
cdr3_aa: CASSLAGGPKDTQYF
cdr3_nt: TGTGCCAGCAGCTTAGCGGGGGGTCCTAAAGATACGCAGTATTTT

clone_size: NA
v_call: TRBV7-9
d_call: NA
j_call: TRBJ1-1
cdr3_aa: CASSLAGANTEAFF
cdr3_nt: TGTGCCAGCAGCTTAGCAGGGGCGAACACTGAAGCTTTCTTT

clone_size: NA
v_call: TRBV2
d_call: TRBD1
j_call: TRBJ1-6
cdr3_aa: CASSETTGISNSPLHF
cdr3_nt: TGTGCCAGCAGTGAAACGACAGGGATTAGTAATTCACCCCTCCACTTT

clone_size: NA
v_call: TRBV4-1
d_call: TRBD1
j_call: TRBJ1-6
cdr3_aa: CASSLGQGAGSYNSPLHF
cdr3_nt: TGCGCCAGCAGCCTCGGACAGGGGGCAGGCTCCTATAATTCACCCCTCCACTTT

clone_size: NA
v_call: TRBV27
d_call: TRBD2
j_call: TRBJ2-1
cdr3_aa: CATKELAGGRLDEQFF
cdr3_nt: TGTGCCACCAAAGAACTAGCGGGGGGCCGACTGGATGAGCAGTTCTTC

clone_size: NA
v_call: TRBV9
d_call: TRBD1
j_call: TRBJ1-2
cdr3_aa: CASSVGQGAGRGYTF
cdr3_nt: TGTGCCAGCAGCGTTGGACAGGGGGCGGGTAGGGGCTACACCTTC

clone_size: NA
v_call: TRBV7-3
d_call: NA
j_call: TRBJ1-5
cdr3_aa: CASSLTGPEVNQPQHF
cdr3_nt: TGTGCCAGCAGCTTAACGGGGCCCGAGGTCAACCAGCCCCAGCATTTT

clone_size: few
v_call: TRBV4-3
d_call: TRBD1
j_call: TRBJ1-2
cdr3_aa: CASSPKDRDGYYGYTF
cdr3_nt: TGCGCCAGCAGCCCTAAAGACAGGGACGGGTACTATGGCTACACCTTC

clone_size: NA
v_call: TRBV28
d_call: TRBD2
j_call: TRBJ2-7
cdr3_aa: CASSRTSGGYEQYF
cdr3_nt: TGTGCCAGCAGTCGGACTAGCGGGGGTTACGAGCAGTACTTC

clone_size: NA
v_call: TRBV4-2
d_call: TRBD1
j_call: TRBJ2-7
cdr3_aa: CASSLLGQGAYEQYF
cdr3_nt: TGTGCCAGCAGCCTTCTCGGACAGGGTGCGTACGAGCAGTACTTC

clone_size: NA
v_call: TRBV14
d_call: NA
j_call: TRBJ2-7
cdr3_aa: CASSQRPTVYEQYF
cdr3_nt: TGTGCCAGCAGCCAACGACCGACAGTCTACGAGCAGTACTTC

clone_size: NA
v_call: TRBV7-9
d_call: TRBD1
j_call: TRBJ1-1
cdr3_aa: CASSDGQAEFTEAFF
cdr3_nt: TGTGCCAGCAGCGACGGACAGGCTGAGTTCACTGAAGCTTTCTTT

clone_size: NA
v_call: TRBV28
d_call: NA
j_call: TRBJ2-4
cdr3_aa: CASSLEGPLAKNIQYF
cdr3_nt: TGTGCCAGCAGTTTGGAGGGGCCACTAGCCAAAAACATTCAGTACTTC

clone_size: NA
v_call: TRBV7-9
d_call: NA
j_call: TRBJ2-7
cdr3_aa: CASSRQAYYEQYF
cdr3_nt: TGTGCCAGCAGCCGACAGGCGTACTACGAGCAGTACTTC

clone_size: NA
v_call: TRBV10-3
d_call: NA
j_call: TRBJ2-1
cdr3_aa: CAIKPASGGVGEQFF
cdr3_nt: TGTGCCATCAAGCCTGCTTCGGGGGGCGTAGGTGAGCAGTTCTTC

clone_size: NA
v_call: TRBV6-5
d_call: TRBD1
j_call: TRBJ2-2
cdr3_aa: CASSYSMGQTTGELFF
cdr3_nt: TGTGCCAGCAGTTACTCGATGGGACAGACCACCGGGGAGCTGTTTTTT

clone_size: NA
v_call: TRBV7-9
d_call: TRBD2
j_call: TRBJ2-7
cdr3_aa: CASSLPLGALAVGQYF
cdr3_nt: TGTGCCAGCAGCTTACCCCTTGGGGCCCTAGCGGTGGGGCAGTACTTC